Below, 18 T cell receptor beta chains from the same sample are listed, as sequenced in a study of blood T cell repertoires in COVID-19. This table comes from immunoSEQ multiplex PCR, and its TCRdb copy is limited to in-frame clones, with some not included. This table holds around 270,000 clones, approximately 92% found once. Sequenced material: peripheral blood. The receptors shown here come from a person between 18 and 35 years old with COVID-19, enrolled during active disease.

This sequence joins TRBV7-6 and TRBJ2-6; a possible D gene is TRBD2 (6 bases). Trimming stripped 4 bases from V and 2 bases from J, with 12 bases between. The CDR3 is 16 residues long. Germline V gives CDR1 SGHVS, CDR2 FNYEAQ. This CDR3 is CASSSRSGAGANVLTF. The CDR3 DNA sequence: TGTGCCAGCAGCTCCCGGTCGGGGGCTGGGGCCAACGTCCTGACTTTC.

The chain carries TRBV5-1 and TRBJ2-1; 8 bases are a match to TRBD2. Germline values: CDR1 SGHRS, CDR2 YFSETQ. The CDR3 is 15 amino acids. V lost 3 bases and J lost 1; bases outside the gene matches: 3. The CDR3: CASSSGRASYNEQFF. Here the CDR3 DNA reads TGCGCCAGCAGCTCCGGGAGGGCATCCTACAATGAGCAGTTCTTC.

This chain connects TRBV5-5 to TRBJ1-1; 10 bases map to TRBD1. Germline V gives CDR1 SGHKS, CDR2 YYEKEE (reference sequence). This CDR3 comprises 15 residues. V lost 1 base to trimming and J lost 5 bases; unmatched junction nucleotides: 5. The CDR3 region is CASSLKTGGYTEAFF. For the CDR3, the DNA is TGTGCCAGCAGCTTGAAGACAGGGGGCTATACTGAAGCTTTCTTT.

This chain joins TRBV5-6 and TRBJ1-4, with 7 nucleotides matching TRBD1. Trimming took 2 bases from V and 3 from J; bases not matched to a gene: 4. There are 15 residues in the CDR3. CDR1 and CDR2 (germline): SGHDT, YYEEEE. The CDR3 DNA sequence: TGTGCCAGCAGCTTTGAGACAGGGCCTAATGAAAAACTGTTTTTT. Translating it yields CASSFETGPNEKLFF.

The chain has TRBV27 and TRBJ2-7; TRBD2 agrees at 10 bases. The CDR3 runs to 19 residues. Germline trimming cut 5 bases from V and 6 bases from J; bases unmatched to any gene: 22. The V gene's germline CDR1 is MNHEY and CDR2 SMNVEV (reference sequence). CDR3 DNA sequence: TGTGCCAGCAGTCTAAGATCTAGCGGGAGTGTTGGGGTACGTGGCGAGCAGTACTTC. Its translation: CASSLRSSGSVGVRGEQYF.

This clone was seen only a few times. The rearrangement uses TRBV19 and TRBJ1-1; D is ambiguous. V was trimmed by 3 bases and J by 1 base, leaving 9 bases between them. CDR3 length: 14 amino acids. Germline assignment: CDR1 LNHDA and CDR2 SQIVND (reference sequence). CDR3 sequence: CASSIVMANTEAFF. Here the CDR3 DNA reads TGTGCCAGTAGTATCGTAATGGCGAACACTGAAGCTTTCTTT.

The V gene is TRBV4-2, the J gene TRBJ1-2, with D possibly being TRBD1 (6 bases). The CDR3 consists of 13 residues. Deletions cut 6 bases from V and 6 bases from J, with 14 bases between. Germline lookup yields CDR1 LGHNA and CDR2 YNFKEQ. The DNA of the CDR3 is TGTGCCAGCAGAGATACAGGGTGGGATGGCTACACCTTC. Encoded protein: CASRDTGWDGYTF.

The V gene is TRBV9, the J gene TRBJ2-7; TRBD1 matches at 7 bases. Germline CDR1 is SGDLS and CDR2 is YYNGEE. The V gene end was trimmed by 3 bases and the J gene end by 1 base; junction bases not matched to a gene: 10. The CDR3 runs to 16 residues. CDR3 loop: CASSALGDSQSYEQYF. The DNA for the CDR3 is TGTGCCAGCAGCGCCCTCGGGGACAGCCAGTCCTACGAGCAGTACTTC.

The chain is built from TRBV25-1 and TRBJ2-5, with a weak D call TRBD2 (8 bases). V shed 5 bases and J shed 1 base, with 17 bases lying between them. Germline V gene data show CDR1 as MGHDK and CDR2 as SYGVNS. This CDR3 has 16 amino acids. CDR3 sequence: CASSRGREVSQETQYF. Here the CDR3 DNA reads TGTGCCAGCAGTAGGGGGCGGGAGGTTTCCCAAGAGACCCAGTACTTC.

This clone was seen a handful of times. The chain carries TRBV27 and TRBJ2-5; 11 bases agree with TRBD2. Germline CDR1 MNHEY, CDR2 SMNVEV (reference sequence). The length of the CDR3 is 15 residues. V was clipped by 4 bases and J by 5 bases; unmatched bases: 6. In DNA, the CDR3 is TGTGCCAGCAGTTCTCGACTAGCGGGATTGGAGACCCAGTACTTC. Amino acid sequence: CASSSRLAGLETQYF.

The chain couples TRBV2 to TRBJ1-6; tentatively, D is TRBD1 (5 bases). This CDR3 spans 16 amino acids. Germline V lookup: CDR1 SNHLY, CDR2 FYNNEI. The V gene lost 5 bases and the J gene lost 10 bases, with 21 bases spanning the gap. CDR3 in amino acids: CASSPPSGTYESPLHF. As DNA, the CDR3 is TGTGCCAGCAGTCCCCCAAGCGGGACTTACGAGTCACCCCTCCACTTT.

The chain employs TRBV7-9 and TRBJ1-6; perhaps TRBD1 as D (6 bases). CDR1 is SEHNR, CDR2 FQNEAQ, per germline (reference sequence). This CDR3 spans 14 amino acids. V was shortened by 4 bases and J by 10 bases, with 14 bases between the two germline ends. The CDR3 nucleotides are TGTGCCAGCAGCTCCTCAGGGGAGAGATCACCCCTCCACTTT. Translated, it gives CASSSSGERSPLHF.

DNA for the CDR3: TGTGCCAGCAGTACGACAGGGGGTAATCAGCCCCAGCATTTT. This codes for CASSTTGGNQPQHF. The V and J genes are TRBV27 and TRBJ1-5; the match to TRBD1 covers 9 bases. Germline V lookup: CDR1 MNHEY, CDR2 SMNVEV (reference sequence). V lost 5 bases to trimming and J lost 4 bases; unmatched junction nucleotides: 3. The CDR3 has 14 residues.

J is TRBJ1-5 and V is TRBV12-3 or TRBV12-4, with TRBD1 identical over 8 bases. V shed 6 bases and J 2 bases; nucleotides not matched to a gene: 0. The CDR3 is made up of 13 amino acids. CDR3 in amino acids: CASRGQGNQPQHF. For the CDR3, the DNA is TGTGCCAGCAGGGGACAGGGCAATCAGCCCCAGCATTTT.

The sample holds a few counts of this clone. The chain has TRBV5-1 and TRBJ2-7; 9 bases agree with TRBD2. Trimming at V came to 4 bases and at J to 4 bases, leaving 21 bases not matched to a gene. CDR1 and CDR2 from the germline V gene are SGHRS and YFSETQ. The CDR3 spans 19 residues. Here the CDR3 DNA reads TGCGCCAGCAGCGGGCCCATCTGGCGGGAGGGCCTTTTTGGGTACGAGCAGTACTTC. This codes for CASSGPIWREGLFGYEQYF.

V usage is TRBV5-1 and J usage is TRBJ1-2, with TRBD1 matching 7 bases. From germline, CDR1 is SGHRS and CDR2 YFSETQ. With V trimmed by 0 bases and J by 8 bases, 10 bases remained unmatched. The CDR3 extends over 15 amino acids. The CDR3 DNA is TGCGCCAGCAGCTTGGATGGGACAGAACTTGCCGGCTACACCTTC. Encoded protein: CASSLDGTELAGYTF.

This clone has only one observation. J is TRBJ1-5 and V is TRBV11-2; the match to TRBD1 covers 10 bases. V lost 4 bases, J lost 2 bases, and 11 bases stayed unmatched. Germline V gene sequence: CDR1 SGHAT, CDR2 FQNNGV. The CDR3 spans 18 residues. CDR3 DNA: TGTGCCAGCAGCTCCGGGACAGGGGTGGGGTTGGGCAATCAGCCCCAGCATTTT. Amino acid sequence: CASSSGTGVGLGNQPQHF. Full variable domain (outside the CDR3, taken from reference TRBV11-2 and TRBJ1-5): EAGVAQSPRYKIIEKRQSVAFWCNPISGHATLYWYQQILGQGPKLLIQFQNNGVVDDSQLPKDRFSAERLKGVDSTLKIQPAKLEDSAVYLCASSSGTGVGLGNQPQHFGDGTRLSIL.

The chain links TRBV5-4 to TRBJ2-1, with 13 bases fitting TRBD2. From germline, CDR1 is SGHNT and CDR2 YYREEE (reference sequence). V lost 4 bases, J lost 10 bases, and 8 bases stayed unmatched. This CDR3 contains 15 residues. The chain's CDR3 is CASSETSGREWEQFF. In nucleotides, the CDR3 is TGTGCCAGCAGCGAAACTAGCGGGAGGGAATGGGAGCAGTTCTTC. Full variable domain (missing parts from reference TRBV5-4 and TRBJ2-1): ETGVTQSPTHLIKTRGQQVTLRCSSQSGHNTVSWYQQALGQGPQFIFQYYREEENGRGNFPPRFSGLQFPNYSSELNVNALELDDSALYLCASSETSGREWEQFFGPGTRLTVL.